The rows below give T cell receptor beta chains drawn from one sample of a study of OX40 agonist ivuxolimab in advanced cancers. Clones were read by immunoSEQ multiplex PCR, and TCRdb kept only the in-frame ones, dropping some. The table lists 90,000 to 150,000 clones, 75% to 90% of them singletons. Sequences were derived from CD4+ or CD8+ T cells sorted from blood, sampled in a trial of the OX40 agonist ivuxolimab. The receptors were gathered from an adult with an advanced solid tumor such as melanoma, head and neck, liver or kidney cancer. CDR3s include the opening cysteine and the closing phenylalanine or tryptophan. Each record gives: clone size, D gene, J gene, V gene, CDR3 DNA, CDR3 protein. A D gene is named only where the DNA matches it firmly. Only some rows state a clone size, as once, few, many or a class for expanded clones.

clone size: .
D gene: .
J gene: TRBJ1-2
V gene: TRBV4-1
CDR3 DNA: TGCGCCAGCAGCCAAGATCGACAGACCCGTGGCTACACCTTC
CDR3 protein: CASSQDRQTRGYTF

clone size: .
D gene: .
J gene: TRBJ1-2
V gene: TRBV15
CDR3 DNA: TGTGCCACCAGCAGAGATGGTGGAGGAGGTGCCGGGGGCTACACCTTC
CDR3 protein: CATSRDGGGGAGGYTF

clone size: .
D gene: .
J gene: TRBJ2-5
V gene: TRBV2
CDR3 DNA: TGTGCCAGCAGTGTCCAGAATCTAGACCAAGAGACCCAGTACTTC
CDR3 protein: CASSVQNLDQETQYF

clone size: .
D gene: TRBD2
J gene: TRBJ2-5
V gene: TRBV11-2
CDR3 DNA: TGTGCCAGCAGCAAGCGACTAGCGGGCAAAGAGACCCAGTACTTC
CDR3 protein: CASSKRLAGKETQYF

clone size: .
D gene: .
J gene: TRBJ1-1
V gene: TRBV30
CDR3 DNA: TGTGCCTGGAGTGTACTAGGGTCTGCTTTCTTT
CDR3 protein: CAWSVLGSAFF

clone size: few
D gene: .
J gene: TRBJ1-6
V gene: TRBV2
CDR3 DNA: TGTGCCAGCACAGGACAAGATAATTCACCCCTCCACTTT
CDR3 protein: CASTGQDNSPLHF

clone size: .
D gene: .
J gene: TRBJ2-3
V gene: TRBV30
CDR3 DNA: TGTGCCTGGAGTTGGTGGGGGGCGGATACGCAGTATTTT
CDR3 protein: CAWSWWGADTQYF

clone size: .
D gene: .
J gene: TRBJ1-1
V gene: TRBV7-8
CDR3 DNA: TGTGCCAGCAGCTTAGGCCTAGGGAGCACTGAAGCTTTCTTT
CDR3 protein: CASSLGLGSTEAFF

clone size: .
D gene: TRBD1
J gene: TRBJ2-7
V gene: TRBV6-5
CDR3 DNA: TGTGCCAGCAGGAACCTACAGGGGAAGTCCTACGAGCAGTACTTC
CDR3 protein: CASRNLQGKSYEQYF

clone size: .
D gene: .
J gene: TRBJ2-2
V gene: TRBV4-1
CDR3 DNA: TGCGCCAGCAGCCAAGTACTCACCGGGGAGCTGTTTTTT
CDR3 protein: CASSQVLTGELFF

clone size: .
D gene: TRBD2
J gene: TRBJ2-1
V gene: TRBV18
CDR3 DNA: TGTGCCAGCTCACCACCGACTAGCGGGTTGGAGAATGAGCAGTTCTTC
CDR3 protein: CASSPPTSGLENEQFF

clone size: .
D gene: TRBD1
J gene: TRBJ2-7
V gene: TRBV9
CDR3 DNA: TGTGCCAGCAGCGTTAGACAGGGCTACGAGCAGTACTTC
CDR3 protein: CASSVRQGYEQYF

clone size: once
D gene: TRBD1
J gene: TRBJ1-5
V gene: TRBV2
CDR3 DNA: TGTGCCAGCAGGGAGACAGGGGGAGGCAATCAGCCCCAGCATTTT
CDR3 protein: CASRETGGGNQPQHF

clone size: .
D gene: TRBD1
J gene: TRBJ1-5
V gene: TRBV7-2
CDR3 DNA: TGTGCCAGCAGTGCAGGGGGCGTAGGTAATCAGCCCCAGCATTTT
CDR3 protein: CASSAGGVGNQPQHF

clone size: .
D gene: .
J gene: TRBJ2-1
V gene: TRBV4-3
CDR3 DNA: TGCGCCAGCAGCCCCCTGTACAGGGCAGCCTTCAATGAGCAGTTCTTC
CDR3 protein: CASSPLYRAAFNEQFF

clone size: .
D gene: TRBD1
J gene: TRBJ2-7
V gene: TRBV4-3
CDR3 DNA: TGCGCCAGCAGCCAACGGACAGGGGGAGCCTACGAGCAGTACTTC
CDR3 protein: CASSQRTGGAYEQYF

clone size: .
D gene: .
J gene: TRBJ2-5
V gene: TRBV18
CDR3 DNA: TGTGCCAGCTCACCACGCCGGGCCCAAGAGACCCAGTACTTC
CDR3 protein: CASSPRRAQETQYF

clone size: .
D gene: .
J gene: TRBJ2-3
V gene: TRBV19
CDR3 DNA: TGTGCCAGTAGTAGCCCCGGGGGTACGCAGTATTTT
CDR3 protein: CASSSPGGTQYF

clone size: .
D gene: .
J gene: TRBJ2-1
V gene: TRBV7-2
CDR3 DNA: TGTGCCAGCAGAAGGGCAGGGCCATACAATGAGCAGTTCTTC
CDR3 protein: CASRRAGPYNEQFF

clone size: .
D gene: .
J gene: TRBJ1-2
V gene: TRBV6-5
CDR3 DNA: TGTGCCAGCAGTTACTCGGAGGGGACTGGCTACACCTTC
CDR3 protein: CASSYSEGTGYTF

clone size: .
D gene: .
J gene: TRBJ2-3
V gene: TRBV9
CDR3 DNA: TGTGCCAGCAGCGTAGGTCCGAATAATAGTGGCACAGATACGCAGTATTTT
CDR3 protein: CASSVGPNNSGTDTQYF

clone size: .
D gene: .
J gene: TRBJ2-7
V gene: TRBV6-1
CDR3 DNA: TGTGCCAGCAGTGAAATTCGGGACACCGAAGAGTACTTC
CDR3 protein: CASSEIRDTEEYF

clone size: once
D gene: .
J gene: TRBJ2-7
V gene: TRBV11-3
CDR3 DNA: TGTGCCAGCAGCTTTCGAGGTGGCGAGCAGTCCTTC
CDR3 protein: CASSFRGGEQSF

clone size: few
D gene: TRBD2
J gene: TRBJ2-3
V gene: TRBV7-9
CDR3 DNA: TGTGCCAGCAGCTTGGGCCTGAGCGGGGGGATCACAGATACGCAGTATTTT
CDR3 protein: CASSLGLSGGITDTQYF

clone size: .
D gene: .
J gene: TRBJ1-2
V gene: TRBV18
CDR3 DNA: TGTGCCAGCTCACCCGTCGACGGCTATGGCTACACCTTC
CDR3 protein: CASSPVDGYGYTF

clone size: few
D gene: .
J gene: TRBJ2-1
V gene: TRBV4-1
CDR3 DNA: TGCGCCAGCAGCCGTGTCATCTACAATGAGCAGTTCTTC
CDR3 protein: CASSRVIYNEQFF